This T cell receptor beta chain stems from a study of control samples from healthy donors and cancer patients. Using immunoSEQ multiplex PCR, the repertoire was profiled, and TCRdb retains in-frame clones only, with some absent. The sample shows over 50,000 clones, more than 95% of them seen only once. The CDR3 spans 16 residues. Germline CDR1 KGHSH, CDR2 LQKENI. Trimming cost V 3 bases and J 2 bases; bases outside gene matches: 7. Specimen: blood. The sequence was collected from a woman aged 18-29 years in good health. The chain has TRBV18 and TRBJ2-3; TRBD1 aligns across 8 bases. In nucleotides, the CDR3 is TGTGCCAGCTCACCTAGAAGGACAGGGATCACAGATACGCAGTATTTT. Its translation: CASSPRRTGITDTQYF.